The clone carrying this TCR beta chain showed up many times. The target antigen is unknown. The data originate from a study of T cell repertoires in cytomegalovirus infection. Overall study context: CMV infection together with matching HLA type was indicated by public TCR beta signatures.

The study, taken as a whole, reports: Clonotype analysis showed dominance of the ex vivo response by HLA-C-restricted CMV-specific TCR beta clonotypes. Of the TCR beta families, the public ones yielded a cumulative frequency that identified carriers of CMV plus the relevant HLA.

V dropped 6 bases and J dropped 0; count of bases not matched to a gene: 4. From germline, CDR1 is ENHRY and CDR2 SYGVKD. The CDR3 extends over 15 amino acids. Each CDR3 protein is one row after TCRdb ran MiXCR on the reads. The sample records 400,000 to 550,000 distinct CDR3 sequences, roughly 10% being singletons. The chain uses TRBV10-3 and TRBJ2-3, with 9 bases identical to TRBD2. The clonotype comes from a human donor in good health (CMV status not recorded). Some clones in this sample may be carry-over from other donors' samples. The sequenced sample consisted of PBMCs. CDR3 loop: CAISLTSGSTDTQYF. In DNA, the CDR3 is TGTGCCATCAGCCTTACTAGCGGGAGCACAGATACGCAGTATTTT.